This T cell receptor (beta chain) was identified during a study of T-cell reconstitution after alpha-beta-depleted transplantation in children. The study, taken as a whole, reports: Surviving thymic progenitors and recipient T cells were the source of high TCRbeta diversity at day 60 in some patients. In patients about two months after transplant, alpha-beta T cells reportedly arose from several hundred expanded graft clones. One year post-transplant, T-cell counts and diversity were largely derived from T cells produced anew.

There are many counts of this clonotype. Its antigen is as yet unknown. With 2 bases clipped from V and 4 bases from J, the junction kept 17 bases outside the gene matches. The CDR3 spans 20 residues. Germline CDR1 ENHRY, CDR2 SYGVKD. TCRbeta library preparation incorporated unique molecular identifiers. TCRdb recomputed calls from the PCR reads with MiXCR, one row per CDR3 protein. The sample consists of 140,000 or so distinct CDR3 sequences, about 9% of them appearing once. The chain employs TRBV10-3 and TRBJ2-2; TRBD2 matches at 9 bases. The starting material was PBMCs, mostly from graft donor cells, obtained 180 days after TCRalphabeta/CD19-depleted stem cell transplant. This TCR came from a female patient younger than 10 who had a stem cell transplant for congenital amegakaryocytic thrombocytopenia, so the T cells may come from the graft donor. The CDR3: CAISELREGLWSYRTGELFF. CDR3 sequence (DNA): TGTGCCATCAGTGAGCTGCGGGAGGGCCTTTGGTCGTATCGCACCGGGGAGCTGTTTTTT.